One and the same sample provided the 28 T cell receptor beta chains below, sequenced in a study of shared clonotypes between healthy human individuals (TCRdb year 2020). Library preparation employed the immunoSEQ multiplex PCR assay. TCRdb mirrors the immuneACCESS table, restricted to in-frame sequences. Some clones are absent from its copies; in checked studies, under half trace to an unresolved V gene, and the reason for the others is unknown. The sample data list some 2,400,000 clones, and approximately 96% of these were observed just once. Around 0.13% of the sample goes to the ten largest clones. The sample consisted of naive CD4+ T cells sorted from blood. What the cell subset or site label conveys for this sample: CD45RA+ positively selected. These receptors were taken from a man between 18 and 29 years old in good health.

V usage is TRBV7-9 and J usage is TRBJ1-2; D ambiguous. The germline V and J ends were trimmed by 2 bases and 4 bases, with 11 bases remaining between them. The CDR3 is made up of 14 amino acids. Germline CDR1 is SEHNR and CDR2 is FQNEAQ (reference sequence). The CDR3 sequence is CASSLNLPSYGYTF. CDR3 DNA: TGTGCCAGCAGCTTAAACCTACCGTCCTATGGCTACACCTTC.

This chain uses TRBV4-1 with TRBJ2-1, with TRBD1 as a possible D gene (6 bases). V was clipped by 1 base and J by 3 bases, with 10 bases between them. Looked up from germline, CDR1 is MGHRA and CDR2 is YSYEKL. The CDR3 contains 15 residues. The CDR3 loop reads CASSQAGANYNEQFF. CDR3 sequence (DNA): TGCGCCAGCAGCCAAGCAGGGGCTAACTACAATGAGCAGTTCTTC.

The chain combines TRBV28 with TRBJ2-7; 9 bases map to TRBD1. Germline-derived CDR1 and CDR2 are MDHEN and SYDVKM. The CDR3 extends over 15 amino acids. V lost 5 bases, J lost 3 bases, and 8 bases stayed unmatched. CDR3: CASSKEGTGNYEQYF. The DNA for the CDR3 is TGTGCCAGCAGTAAGGAGGGGACAGGGAACTACGAGCAGTACTTC.

The V call is TRBV30, the J call TRBJ1-2; 8 bases match TRBD1. Unmatched junction bases numbered 9, after V lost 0 bases and J lost 6 bases. The CDR3 covers 15 residues. Germline CDR1 is GTSNPN and CDR2 is SVGIG (reference sequence). CDR3 in DNA: TGTGCCTGGAGTGTAGGGTTTCAGGGGGCGGATGGCTACACCTTC. Amino acid sequence: CAWSVGFQGADGYTF. The complete variable domain, with remaining parts taken from reference TRBV30 and TRBJ1-2, reads SQTIHQWPATLVQPVGSPLSLECTVEGTSNPNLYWYRQAAGRGLQLLFYSVGIGQISSEVPQNLSASRPQDRQFILSSKKLLLSDSGFYLCAWSVGFQGADGYTFGSGTRLTVV.

The chain combines TRBV7-2 with TRBJ2-1; D is perhaps TRBD2 (5 bases). Trimming cost V 5 bases and J 9 bases, with 14 bases left between them. Germline CDR1 and CDR2: SGHTA and FQGNSA. The CDR3 extends over 13 amino acids. In nucleotides, the CDR3 is TGTGCCAGCAGCACGGACCAAGAGGGTGAGCAGTTCTTC. Translating it yields CASSTDQEGEQFF.

The chain is built from TRBV6-6 and TRBJ2-4, with D perhaps TRBD1 (6 bases). V lost 0 bases to trimming and J lost 0 bases, with 9 bases between them. The length of the CDR3 is 16 residues. Germline CDR1 and CDR2: MNHNY and SVGAGI (reference sequence). The CDR3 nucleotides are TGTGCCAGCAGTTACTCGACAGGAGTAGCCAAAAACATTCAGTACTTC. Translation gives CASSYSTGVAKNIQYF.

The count of this clone is one. The chain is built from TRBV5-1 and TRBJ2-5, with D uncertain. The length of the CDR3 is 14 residues. Germline lookup yields CDR1 SGHRS and CDR2 YFSETQ. Trimming pared 2 bases from V and 2 bases from J, leaving 10 bases between. The CDR3 loop reads CASSFGDPQETQYF. In nucleotides, the CDR3 is TGCGCCAGCAGCTTCGGCGACCCGCAAGAGACCCAGTACTTC.

The V call is TRBV5-1, the J call TRBJ2-7; 9 bases align to TRBD1. J gave up 7 bases and V 2 bases, and 16 bases lay outside the gene matches. Germline V gives CDR1 SGHRS, CDR2 YFSETQ. CDR3 length: 17 amino acids. CDR3 in DNA: TGCGCCAGCAGCTTACCCCCGGGACAGGGTTTATCGGGAGAGCAGTACTTC. Its translation: CASSLPPGQGLSGEQYF. Drawing the rest from reference TRBV5-1 and TRBJ2-7, the complete variable domain is KAGVTQTPRYLIKTRGQQVTLSCSPISGHRSVSWYQQTPGQGLQFLFEYFSETQRNKGNFPGRFSGRQFSNSRSEMNVSTLELGDSALYLCASSLPPGQGLSGEQYFGPGTRLTVT.

V usage is TRBV9 and J usage is TRBJ1-1, with TRBD1 matching over 9 bases. The CDR3 is made up of 13 amino acids. Per the germline V gene, CDR1 is SGDLS and CDR2 is YYNGEE. The trim removed 3 bases at V and 7 bases at J, leaving 4 bases unmatched. This CDR3 reads CASSAQDRGEAFF. The DNA of the CDR3 is TGTGCCAGCAGCGCCCAGGACAGGGGTGAAGCTTTCTTT.

The rearrangement links TRBV7-2 to TRBJ2-4, with D tentatively TRBD1 (5 bases). CDR1 is SGHTA, CDR2 FQGNSA, per germline. Trimming removed 5 bases at V and 3 bases at J, with 17 bases between. The CDR3 extends over 16 amino acids. CDR3: CASSPTDTLGKNIQYF. The DNA of the CDR3 is TGTGCCAGCAGCCCAACGGACACTCTAGGCAAAAACATTCAGTACTTC. Drawing the rest from reference TRBV7-2 and TRBJ2-4, the complete variable domain is GAGVSQSPSNKVTEKGKDVELRCDPISGHTALYWYRQSLGQGLEFLIYFQGNSAPDKSGLPSDRFSAERTGGSVSTLTIQRTQQEDSAVYLCASSPTDTLGKNIQYFGAGTRLSVL.

The chain employs TRBV5-3 and TRBJ2-2; D is unresolved. TRBV5-3 is an ORF; its function is uncertain. Trimming stripped 2 bases from V and 6 bases from J, with 11 bases between. The CDR3 extends over 14 amino acids. Written as DNA, the CDR3 is TGTGCCAGAAGCTTAAACATCCTGGCCGGGGAGCTGTTTTTT. Its protein is CARSLNILAGELFF.

The rearrangement joins TRBV19 to TRBJ2-7, with 12 bases lining up with TRBD1. Trimming at V came to 3 bases and at J to 5 bases, leaving 8 bases not matched to a gene. The germline V gene has CDR1 LNHDA and CDR2 SQIVND (reference sequence). This CDR3 has 16 residues. The CDR3 DNA is TGTGCCAGTAGTATCGGGACAGGGGGCGCAGTCCACGAGCAGTACTTC. Residues: CASSIGTGGAVHEQYF.

V usage is TRBV29-1 and J usage is TRBJ2-2, with D possibly being TRBD2 (6 bases). The CDR3 runs 12 residues. The germline V gene encodes CDR1 SQVTM and CDR2 ANQGSEA. DNA of the CDR3: TGCTCCGGGACTTCGGGCACCGGGGAGCTGTTTTTT. This translates into CSGTSGTGELFF.

This sequence joins TRBV27 and TRBJ1-6; 8 bases are a match to TRBD1. Losses at the gene ends were 4 bases for V and 10 bases for J; bases not matched to a gene: 15. Germline CDR1 MNHEY, CDR2 SMNVEV (reference sequence). The CDR3 consists of 17 residues. CDR3 sequence reads: CASSSHRNRQGISPLHF. The CDR3 DNA reads as TGTGCCAGCAGTTCCCACCGAAACAGACAGGGGATCTCACCCCTCCACTTT.

This chain links TRBV5-1 with TRBJ1-5, with D perhaps TRBD1 (6 bases). CDR1 and CDR2 from the germline V gene are SGHRS and YFSETQ. The CDR3 length is 14 residues. V was pared by 0 bases and J by 5 bases, with 9 bases between. The CDR3 protein is CASSLEGQDQPQHF. For the CDR3, the DNA is TGCGCCAGCAGCTTGGAGGGACAAGATCAGCCCCAGCATTTT.

The V gene is TRBV10-1, the J gene TRBJ2-5; tentatively, D is TRBD1 (5 bases). The length of the CDR3 is 16 residues. Trimming cost V 2 bases and J 7 bases, with 20 bases left between them. Germline CDR1 is WNHNN and CDR2 is SYGVQD (reference sequence). This CDR3 reads CASSEGVLGSGATQYF. The CDR3 coding sequence is TGCGCCAGCAGTGAGGGTGTTTTGGGGTCTGGGGCGACCCAGTACTTC.

The chain links TRBV28 to TRBJ1-2; tentatively, D is TRBD1 (5 bases). Trimming stripped 5 bases from V and 11 bases from J, with 18 bases between. The CDR3 consists of 13 residues. Per the germline V gene, CDR1 is MDHEN and CDR2 is SYDVKM. CDR3 DNA: TGTGCCAGCAGTGACCGGGACCTAATGAAGTACACCTTC. It translates to CASSDRDLMKYTF.

V and J are TRBV7-2 and TRBJ2-3; TRBD2 matches at 7 bases. The CDR3 consists of 17 residues. V lost 2 bases, J lost 4 bases, and 12 bases stayed unmatched. CDR1 and CDR2 from the germline V gene are SGHTA and FQGNSA. The DNA of the CDR3 is TGTGCCAGCAGCTTAAGAGGCGGGAGAGGTGAGGCAGATACGCAGTATTTT. Protein sequence: CASSLRGGRGEADTQYF.

The J gene is TRBJ2-7, the V gene TRBV5-4; TRBD1 or TRBD2 may be the D gene (5 bases each). Trimming removed 4 bases at V and 5 bases at J, with 10 bases between. Germline-derived CDR1 and CDR2 are SGHNT and YYREEE (reference sequence). The CDR3 length is 12 residues. CDR3 residues: CASSGLGDEQYF. In nucleotides, the CDR3 is TGTGCCAGCAGCGGATTGGGGGACGAGCAGTACTTC.

The chain is built from TRBV30 and TRBJ2-3; 9 bases fit TRBD2. The V segment lost 0 bases and the J segment 6 bases; nucleotides outside the gene matches: 7. The CDR3 loop spans 15 amino acids. Germline V lookup: CDR1 GTSNPN, CDR2 SVGIG (reference sequence). For the CDR3, the DNA is TGTGCCTGGAGTGTCGGGCTAGCGGGGTTCGATACGCAGTATTTT. This gives the protein CAWSVGLAGFDTQYF.

This rearrangement joins TRBV5-4 to TRBJ2-7; the match to TRBD1 covers 8 bases. The ends lost 4 bases at V and 4 bases at J; junction bases unmatched: 7. Germline V gene lookup returns CDR1 SGHNT and CDR2 YYREEE (reference sequence). This CDR3 is 14 amino acids long. The DNA of the CDR3 is TGTGCCAGCAGCCGTGGACAGGGTTCATACGAGCAGTACTTC. Protein product: CASSRGQGSYEQYF.

This clone was observed once. The V and J genes are TRBV6-4 and TRBJ2-5; D tentatively reads TRBD1 or TRBD2 (5 bases each). CDR3 length equals 13 residues. Trimming shortened V by 5 bases and J by 0 bases, and 7 bases separated the two germline ends. The germline gives CDR1 MRHNA, CDR2 SNTAGT. The CDR3, as DNA: TGTGCCAGCAGTCGGGACCACCAAGAGACCCAGTACTTC. Amino acid sequence: CASSRDHQETQYF.

A note on this clone: It is unclear where the CDR3 begins or ends on the DNA, so no DNA is shown, and the CDR3 is as TCRdb lists it. The chain uses TRBV30 and TRBJ1-4. The germline V gene has CDR1 GTSNPN and CDR2 SVGIG (reference sequence). The CDR3 contains 17 residues when both ends are counted. The CDR3 spells CAWSSQFGAGIWEKLFF.

The count of this clone is one. The chain joins TRBV18 to TRBJ1-2; D is uncertain. The V gene's germline CDR1 is KGHSH and CDR2 LQKENI. The V and J ends lost 5 bases and 0 bases respectively, with 16 bases between them. This CDR3 region has 16 residues. The DNA for the CDR3 is TGTGCCAGCTCATCAGGTGCCGGAGGGACTAACTATGGCTACACCTTC. This encodes CASSSGAGGTNYGYTF.

The J gene is TRBJ2-7, the V gene TRBV6-6; 7 bases line up with TRBD1. This CDR3 is built from 14 residues. CDR1 and CDR2 (germline): MNHNY, SVGAGI (reference sequence). V was clipped by 8 bases and J by 4 bases; unmatched bases: 11. CDR3 coding DNA: TGTGCCAGCGGTTCTTCAGGGGGTCCGTACGAGCAGTACTTC. It is translated as CASGSSGGPYEQYF.

This chain connects TRBV7-2 to TRBJ1-2; D is ambiguous. Germline V gene data show CDR1 as SGHTA and CDR2 as FQGNSA. Trimming stripped 4 bases from V and 6 bases from J, with 18 bases between. The CDR3 contains 15 residues. CDR3 loop: CASSSPVRALDGYTF. CDR3 in DNA: TGTGCCAGCAGCTCGCCGGTAAGGGCCCTTGATGGCTACACCTTC.

The chain couples TRBV5-8 to TRBJ1-5, with D unclear. Trimming left V 1 base short and J 0 bases short, with 8 bases between. Germline V CDR1 and CDR2: SGHTS, YDEGEE. CDR3 length: 15 residues. Here the CDR3 DNA reads TGTGCCAGCAGCTTGTATACGGATAGCAATCAGCCCCAGCATTTT. The encoded protein is CASSLYTDSNQPQHF.

The gene calls are TRBV18 and TRBJ1-2, with 7 bases lining up with TRBD1. This CDR3 spans 12 amino acids. The V gene end was trimmed by 4 bases and the J gene end by 8 bases; junction bases not matched to a gene: 4. Germline-derived CDR1 and CDR2 are KGHSH and LQKENI. This CDR3 is CASSLRGYGYTF. In DNA form, the CDR3 reads TGTGCCAGCTCACTCAGGGGGTACGGCTACACCTTC.